What follows describes a single T cell receptor (beta chain). The antigen remains undetermined. At the time of sampling, donors were nominally healthy, though unrecorded immune exposures were likely. V lost 7 bases and J lost 0, with 11 bases in between. CDR3 length equals 14 residues. Germline-derived CDR1 and CDR2 are MNHEY and SMNVEV (reference sequence). The study ran its PCR with 60 Vbeta and 13 Jbeta primers. Only in-frame clones appear in the TCRdb table, and some are missing; sequencing was by immunoSEQ multiplex PCR. The sample lists under 300,000 clones; approximately 80% were seen once. The entry originates in a study of cytomegalovirus exposure and HLA in healthy donors. The study, taken as a whole, reports: As confirmed in vitro, three CMV-associated chains were specific for CMV antigens. Altogether, 164 TCR beta chains were recorded as cytomegalovirus-associated. The number of N-insertions in an Asian-associated ancestry cluster was reportedly below the roughly 660-donor mean in a later analysis.

Source material: PBMCs. The clonotype was recovered from a woman aged 55 to 70 in good health and CMV-seropositive. V and J are TRBV27 and TRBJ2-3; weak D call: TRBD2 (5 bases). This CDR3 is CASIDRTSTDTQYF. CDR3 coding DNA: TGTGCCAGCATAGATCGGACTAGCACAGATACGCAGTATTTT.